The 9 T cell receptor beta chains in this list originate from one sample, sequenced in a study of T-cell reconstitution after alpha-beta-depleted transplantation in children listed by TCRdb under 2016. Per the publication, the treatment or condition label means: allogeneic hematopoietic cell transplantation with graft depleted of TCRalphabeta T cells and CD19 B cells. The method behind the library was PCR. The sequencer listed for this sample is Illumina HiSeq 2500. To normalize quantification of the TCRbeta repertoire, the TCR libraries were built with molecular barcoding that relied on unique molecular identifiers. TCRdb reprocessing: public reads trimmed at Q25 with fastp, clones called with MiXCR, in-frame beta chains kept. Entries that share a CDR3 protein sequence are merged under the most common genes and DNA. For this sample the table gives 440,000 or so distinct CDR3 sequences, of which roughly 43% were detected only once. 27% of the sample rests with the top ten.

Sample: PBMCs, taken before TCRalphabeta/CD19-depleted stem cell transplant. These receptors were obtained from a girl aged 2 to 9 with aplastic anemia, due to receive a stem cell transplant.

V is TRBV10-2 and J is TRBJ2-1; TRBD2 matches 9 bases. The V gene end was trimmed by 8 bases and the J gene end by 4 bases; junction bases not matched to a gene: 6. The CDR3 is 14 amino acids. Germline loops: CDR1 WSHSY, CDR2 SAAADI. The CDR3 nucleotides read TGCGCCAGCCTTAAGACTAGCGGTTACAATGAGCAGTTCTTC. As protein: CASLKTSGYNEQFF.

The chain carries TRBV27 and TRBJ1-1; no reliable D call. The CDR3 is 14 amino acids. Trimming pared 5 bases from V and 1 base from J, leaving 11 bases between. The germline CDR1 and CDR2 sequences are MNHEY and SMNVEV (reference sequence). CDR3 bases: TGTGCCAGCAGTCGGACGGTAAAGAACACTGAAGCTTTCTTT. Encoded protein: CASSRTVKNTEAFF.

This clonotype came up a few times. The CDR3 DNA is TGTGCCATCAGTGACAGTCGTGGAGACACCGGGGAGCTGTTTTTT. Amino acid sequence: CAISDSRGDTGELFF. This sequence joins TRBV10-3 and TRBJ2-2; no clear D. This CDR3 spans 15 amino acids. V lost 3 bases, J lost 3 bases, and 11 bases lay in between. Germline CDR1 and CDR2: ENHRY and SYGVKD.

The rearrangement links TRBV9 to TRBJ2-1; no definite D call. The V and J ends lost 3 bases and 0 bases respectively, with 13 bases between them. The CDR3 spans 16 residues. Germline values: CDR1 SGDLS, CDR2 YYNGEE. CDR3 bases: TGTGCCAGCAGCGCCGTCGACTCCAGCTCCTACAATGAGCAGTTCTTC. It is translated as CASSAVDSSSYNEQFF.

Concerning this clonotype: A much more abundant neighbour one base away suggests this may be a read error. The V and J genes are TRBV7-9 and TRBJ2-7, with 7 nucleotides matching TRBD1. V lost 6 bases and J lost 5; bases outside the gene matches: 7. CDR1 is SEHNR and CDR2 is FQNEAQ in the germline V gene (reference sequence). The CDR3 sequence is 13 residues long. CDR3 residues: CASRSQGDHEQYF. The CDR3, as DNA: TGTGCCAGCAGGTCCCAGGGGGACCACGAGCAGTACTTC.

This clonotype has at least ten counts. The genes are TRBV7-3 and TRBJ2-2; 11 nucleotides agree with TRBD1. CDR1 and CDR2 from the germline V gene are SGHTA and FQGTGA. V lost 5 bases to trimming and J lost 6 bases; unmatched junction nucleotides: 8. This CDR3 is 16 amino acids long. As DNA, the CDR3 is TGTGCCAGCAGCCCCCGAGGGACAGGGGGGTCCGGGGAGCTGTTTTTT. Translation gives CASSPRGTGGSGELFF.

This clonotype was seen a handful of times. The CDR3 DNA is TGTGCCAGCAGCCAAGATGGCGGGACAGGCTTGGGGAGGGCTAATGAAAAACTGTTTTTT. Its protein is CASSQDGGTGLGRANEKLFF. This chain connects TRBV4-2 to TRBJ1-4, with 8 bases that match TRBD1. The trim removed 0 bases at V and 3 bases at J, leaving 15 bases unmatched. This CDR3 has 20 residues. CDR1 is LGHNA and CDR2 is YNFKEQ in the germline V gene.

This clonotype was picked up a small number of times. The gene calls are TRBV27 and TRBJ1-5; D is possibly TRBD1 (5 bases). Germline CDR1 and CDR2: MNHEY and SMNVEV (reference sequence). The V end lost 2 bases, the J end lost 6 bases, and 11 bases lay between the germline ends. This CDR3 has 14 amino acids. The CDR3 coding sequence is TGTGCCAGCAGTTTAGAGATGGGGGGTCAGCCCCAGCATTTT. As protein: CASSLEMGGQPQHF.

This clonotype came up many times. V is TRBV20-1 and J is TRBJ2-1; 8 bases agree with TRBD1. Germline-derived CDR1 and CDR2 are DFQATT and SNEGSKA (reference sequence). CDR3 length: 15 amino acids. After removal of 1 base from V and 0 bases from J, the junction contained 2 bases not matched to a gene. The CDR3 nucleotides are TGCAGTGCTAGAGGACAGGGGAGCTCCTACAATGAGCAGTTCTTC. Translated: CSARGQGSSYNEQFF.